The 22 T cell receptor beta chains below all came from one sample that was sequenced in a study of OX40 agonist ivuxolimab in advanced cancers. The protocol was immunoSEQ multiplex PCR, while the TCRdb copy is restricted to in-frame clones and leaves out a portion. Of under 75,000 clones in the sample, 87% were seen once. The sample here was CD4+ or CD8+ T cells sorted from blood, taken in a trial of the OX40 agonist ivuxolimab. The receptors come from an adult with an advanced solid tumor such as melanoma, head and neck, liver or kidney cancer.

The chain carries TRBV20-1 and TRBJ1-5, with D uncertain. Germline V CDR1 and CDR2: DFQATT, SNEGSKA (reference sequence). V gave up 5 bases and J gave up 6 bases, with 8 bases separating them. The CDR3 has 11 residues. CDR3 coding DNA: TGCAGTGCTGGACTAGGTCAGCCCCAGCATTTT. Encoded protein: CSAGLGQPQHF.

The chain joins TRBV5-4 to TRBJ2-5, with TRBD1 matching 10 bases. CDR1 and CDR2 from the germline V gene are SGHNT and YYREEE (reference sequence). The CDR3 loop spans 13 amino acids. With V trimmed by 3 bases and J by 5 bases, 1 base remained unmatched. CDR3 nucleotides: TGTGCCAGCAGCTGGGGACAGGGGGAGACCCAGTACTTC. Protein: CASSWGQGETQYF. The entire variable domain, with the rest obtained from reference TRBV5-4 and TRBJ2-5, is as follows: ETGVTQSPTHLIKTRGQQVTLRCSSQSGHNTVSWYQQALGQGPQFIFQYYREEENGRGNFPPRFSGLQFPNYSSELNVNALELDDSALYLCASSWGQGETQYFGPGTRLLVL.

The CDR3 protein is CASSEAGYNSPLHF. The DNA of the CDR3 is TGTGCCAGCAGTGAGGCAGGGTATAATTCACCCCTCCACTTT. The chain combines TRBV6-1 with TRBJ1-6; D might be TRBD1 (5 bases). The CDR3 is 14 residues long. Trimming took 3 bases from V and 4 from J, leaving 7 bases between them. In germline, CDR1 is MNHNS, CDR2 SASEGT.

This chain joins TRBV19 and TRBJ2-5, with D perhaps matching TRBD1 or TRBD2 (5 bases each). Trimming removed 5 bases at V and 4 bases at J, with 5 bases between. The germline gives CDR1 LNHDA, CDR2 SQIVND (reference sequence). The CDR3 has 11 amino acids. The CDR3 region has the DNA TGTGCCAGTAGTGGGGGAGAGACCCAGTACTTC. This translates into CASSGGETQYF. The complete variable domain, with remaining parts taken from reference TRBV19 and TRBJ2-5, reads DGGITQSPKYLFRKEGQNVTLSCEQNLNHDAMYWYRQDPGQGLRLIYYSQIVNDFQKGDIAEGYSVSREKKESFPLTVTSAQKNPTAFYLCASSGGETQYFGPGTRLLVL.

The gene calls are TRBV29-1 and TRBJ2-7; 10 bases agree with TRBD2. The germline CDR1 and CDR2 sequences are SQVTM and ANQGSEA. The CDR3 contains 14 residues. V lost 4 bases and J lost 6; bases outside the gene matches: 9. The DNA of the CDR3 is TGCAGCGTTGTTGACAGCGGGAGGGCCGGCGAGCAGTACTTC. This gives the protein CSVVDSGRAGEQYF.

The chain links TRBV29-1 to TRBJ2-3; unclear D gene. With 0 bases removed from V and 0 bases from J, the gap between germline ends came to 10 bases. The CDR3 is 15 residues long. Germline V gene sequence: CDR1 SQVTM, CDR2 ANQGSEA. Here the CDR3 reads CSVEDRTASTDTQYF. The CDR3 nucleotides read TGCAGCGTTGAAGATCGAACCGCTAGCACAGATACGCAGTATTTT.

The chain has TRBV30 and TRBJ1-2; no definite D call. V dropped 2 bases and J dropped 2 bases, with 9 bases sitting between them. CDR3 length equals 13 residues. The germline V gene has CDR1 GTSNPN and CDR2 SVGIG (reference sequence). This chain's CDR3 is CAWSKSGNYGYTF. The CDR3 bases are TGTGCCTGGAGTAAGTCCGGGAACTATGGCTACACCTTC.

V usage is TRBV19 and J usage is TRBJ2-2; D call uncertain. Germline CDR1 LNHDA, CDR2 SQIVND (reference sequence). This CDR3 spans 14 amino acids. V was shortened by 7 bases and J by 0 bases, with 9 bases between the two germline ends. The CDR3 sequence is CASKGSANTGELFF. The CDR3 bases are TGTGCCAGTAAAGGAAGCGCGAACACCGGGGAGCTGTTTTTT. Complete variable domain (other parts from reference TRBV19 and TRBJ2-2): DGGITQSPKYLFRKEGQNVTLSCEQNLNHDAMYWYRQDPGQGLRLIYYSQIVNDFQKGDIAEGYSVSREKKESFPLTVTSAQKNPTAFYLCASKGSANTGELFFGEGSRLTVL.

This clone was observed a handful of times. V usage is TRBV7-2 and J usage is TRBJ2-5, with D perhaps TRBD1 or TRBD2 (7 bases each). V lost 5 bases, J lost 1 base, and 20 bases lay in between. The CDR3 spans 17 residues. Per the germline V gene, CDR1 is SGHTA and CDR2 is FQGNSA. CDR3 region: CASSPRRQGGGQETQYF. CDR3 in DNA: TGTGCCAGCAGCCCCCGCCGACAGGGAGGGGGCCAAGAGACCCAGTACTTC.

The CDR3 coding sequence is TGTGCCAGCAGCCCCATATTGGAGACCCAGTACTTC. Translating gives CASSPILETQYF. V gene TRBV11-2 combines with J gene TRBJ2-5; D unclear. This CDR3 is built from 12 residues. Germline V CDR1 and CDR2: SGHAT, FQNNGV. Trimming shortened V by 5 bases and J by 5 bases, and 9 bases separated the two germline ends.

The CDR3 DNA reads TGTGCCAGCAGTTCAGGGGGAATGAACACTGAAGCTTTCTTT. Protein sequence: CASSSGGMNTEAFF. The chain couples TRBV6-5 to TRBJ1-1; 7 bases are a match to TRBD1. The CDR3 sequence is 14 residues long. Germline loops: CDR1 MNHEY, CDR2 SVGAGI. The ends lost 4 bases at V and 0 bases at J; junction bases unmatched: 2.

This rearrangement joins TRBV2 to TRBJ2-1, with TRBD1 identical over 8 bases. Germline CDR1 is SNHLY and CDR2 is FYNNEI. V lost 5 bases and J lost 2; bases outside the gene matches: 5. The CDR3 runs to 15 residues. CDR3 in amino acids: CASSSDRGAYNEQFF. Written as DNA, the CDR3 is TGTGCCAGCAGTAGTGACAGGGGAGCCTACAATGAGCAGTTCTTC.

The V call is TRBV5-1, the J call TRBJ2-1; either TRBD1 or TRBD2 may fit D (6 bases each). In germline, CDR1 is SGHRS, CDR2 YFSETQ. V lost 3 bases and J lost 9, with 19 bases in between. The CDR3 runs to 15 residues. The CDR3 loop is CASSSTDGGRGEQFF. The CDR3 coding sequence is TGCGCCAGCAGCTCGACTGACGGGGGCCGCGGTGAGCAGTTCTTC. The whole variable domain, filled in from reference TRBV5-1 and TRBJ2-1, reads KAGVTQTPRYLIKTRGQQVTLSCSPISGHRSVSWYQQTPGQGLQFLFEYFSETQRNKGNFPGRFSGRQFSNSRSEMNVSTLELGDSALYLCASSSTDGGRGEQFFGPGTRLTVL.

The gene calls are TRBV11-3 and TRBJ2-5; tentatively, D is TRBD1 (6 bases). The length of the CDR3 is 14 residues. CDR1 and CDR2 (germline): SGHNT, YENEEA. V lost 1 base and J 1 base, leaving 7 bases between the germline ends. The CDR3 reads CASSLGGGQETQYF. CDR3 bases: TGTGCCAGCAGCTTAGGAGGGGGCCAAGAGACCCAGTACTTC.

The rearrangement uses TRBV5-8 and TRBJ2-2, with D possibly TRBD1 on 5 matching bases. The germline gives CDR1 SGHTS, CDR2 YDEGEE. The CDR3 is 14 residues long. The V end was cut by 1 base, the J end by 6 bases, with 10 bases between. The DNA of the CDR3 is TGTGCCAGCAGCTTGCAGGGTGAGCCCGGGGAGCTGTTTTTT. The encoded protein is CASSLQGEPGELFF.

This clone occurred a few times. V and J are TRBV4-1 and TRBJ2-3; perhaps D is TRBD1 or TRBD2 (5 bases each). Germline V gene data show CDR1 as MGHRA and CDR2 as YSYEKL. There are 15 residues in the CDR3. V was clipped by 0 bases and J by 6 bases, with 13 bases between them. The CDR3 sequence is CASSQDRDLRDTQYF. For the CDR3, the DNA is TGCGCCAGCAGCCAAGATCGGGACCTTCGGGATACGCAGTATTTT.

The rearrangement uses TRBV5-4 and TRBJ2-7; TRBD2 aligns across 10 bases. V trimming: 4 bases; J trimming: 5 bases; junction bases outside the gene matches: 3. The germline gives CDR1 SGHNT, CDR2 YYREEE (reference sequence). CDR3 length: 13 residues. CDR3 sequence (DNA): TGTGCCAGCAGCCCAGGACTAGCGGACGAGCAGTACTTC. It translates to CASSPGLADEQYF.

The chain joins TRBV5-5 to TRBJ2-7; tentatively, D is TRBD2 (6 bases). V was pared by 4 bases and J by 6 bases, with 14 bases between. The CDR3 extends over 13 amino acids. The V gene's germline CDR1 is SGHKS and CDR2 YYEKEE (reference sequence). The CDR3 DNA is TGTGCCAGCAGCCAGCCGGGGAGGATCGAGCAGTACTTC. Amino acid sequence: CASSQPGRIEQYF.

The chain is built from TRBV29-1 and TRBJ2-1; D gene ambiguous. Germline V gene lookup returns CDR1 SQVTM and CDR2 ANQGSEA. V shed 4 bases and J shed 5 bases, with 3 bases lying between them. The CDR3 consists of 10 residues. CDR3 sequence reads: CSVGNNEQFF. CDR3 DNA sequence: TGCAGCGTTGGGAACAATGAGCAGTTCTTC.

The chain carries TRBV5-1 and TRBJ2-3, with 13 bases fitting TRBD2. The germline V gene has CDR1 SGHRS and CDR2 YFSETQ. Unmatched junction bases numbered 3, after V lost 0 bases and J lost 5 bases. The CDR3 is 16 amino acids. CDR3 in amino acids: CASSLGLAGGLDTQYF. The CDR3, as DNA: TGCGCCAGCAGCTTGGGACTAGCGGGAGGATTAGATACGCAGTATTTT.

The DNA for the CDR3 is TGTGCCAGCAGTGAAACCTATAACTATGGCTACACCTTC. It codes for CASSETYNYGYTF. This chain uses TRBV6-1 with TRBJ1-2; D not resolved. V was clipped by 2 bases and J by 1 base, with 5 bases between them. Germline V CDR1 and CDR2: MNHNS, SASEGT. This CDR3 has 13 amino acids.

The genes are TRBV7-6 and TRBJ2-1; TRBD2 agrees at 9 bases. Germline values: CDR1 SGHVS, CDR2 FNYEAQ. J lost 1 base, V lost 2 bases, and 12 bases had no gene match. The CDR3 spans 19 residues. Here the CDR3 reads CASSLRAGGRRGSYNEQFF. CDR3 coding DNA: TGTGCCAGCAGCTTAAGGGCGGGAGGGCGCAGAGGTTCCTACAATGAGCAGTTCTTC.